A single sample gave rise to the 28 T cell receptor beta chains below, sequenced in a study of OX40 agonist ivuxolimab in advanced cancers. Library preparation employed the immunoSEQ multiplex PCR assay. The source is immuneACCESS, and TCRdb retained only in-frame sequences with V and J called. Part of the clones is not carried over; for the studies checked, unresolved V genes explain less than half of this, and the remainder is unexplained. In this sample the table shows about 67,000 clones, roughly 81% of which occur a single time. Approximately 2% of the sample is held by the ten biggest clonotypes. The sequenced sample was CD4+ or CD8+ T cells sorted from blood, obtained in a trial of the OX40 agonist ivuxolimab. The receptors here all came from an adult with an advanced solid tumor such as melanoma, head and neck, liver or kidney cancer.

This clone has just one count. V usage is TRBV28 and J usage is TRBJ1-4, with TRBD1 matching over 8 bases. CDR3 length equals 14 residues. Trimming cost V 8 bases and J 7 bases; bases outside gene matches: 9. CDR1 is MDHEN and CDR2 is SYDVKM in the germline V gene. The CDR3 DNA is TGTGCCAGCGGAAACAGGGGGTTAGGTGAAAAACTGTTTTTT. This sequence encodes CASGNRGLGEKLFF.

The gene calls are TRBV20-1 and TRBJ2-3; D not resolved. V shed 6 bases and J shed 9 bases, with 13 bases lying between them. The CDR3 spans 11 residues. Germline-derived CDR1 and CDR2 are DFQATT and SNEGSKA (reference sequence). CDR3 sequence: CSAFGGQTQYF. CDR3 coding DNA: TGCAGTGCCTTTGGCGGTCAAACGCAGTATTTT.

The CDR3 protein is CASSVPGAGLNSPLHF. In DNA, the CDR3 is TGTGCCAGCAGCGTACCGGGCGCAGGCCTGAATTCACCCCTCCACTTT. The chain combines TRBV11-2 with TRBJ1-6; D not resolved. Between the trimmed V and J ends, which lost 5 bases and 7 bases, there was a span of 18 bases. In germline, CDR1 is SGHAT, CDR2 FQNNGV. This CDR3 has 16 amino acids.

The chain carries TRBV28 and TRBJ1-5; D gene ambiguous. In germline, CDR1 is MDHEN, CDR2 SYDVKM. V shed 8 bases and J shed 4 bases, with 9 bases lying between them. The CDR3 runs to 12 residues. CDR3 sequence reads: CASRGNNQPQHF. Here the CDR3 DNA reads TGTGCCAGCCGGGGAAATAATCAGCCCCAGCATTTT. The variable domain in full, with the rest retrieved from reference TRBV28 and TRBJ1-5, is DVKVTQSSRYLVKRTGEKVFLECVQDMDHENMFWYRQDPGLGLRLIYFSYDVKMKEKGDIPEGYSVSREKKERFSLILESASTNQTSMYLCASRGNNQPQHFGDGTRLSIL.

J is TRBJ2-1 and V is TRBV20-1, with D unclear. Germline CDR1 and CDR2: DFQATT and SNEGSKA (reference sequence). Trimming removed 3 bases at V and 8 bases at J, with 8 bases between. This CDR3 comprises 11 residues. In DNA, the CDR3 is TGCAGTGCTAGTTCAAGCGATGAGCAGTTCTTC. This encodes CSASSSDEQFF.

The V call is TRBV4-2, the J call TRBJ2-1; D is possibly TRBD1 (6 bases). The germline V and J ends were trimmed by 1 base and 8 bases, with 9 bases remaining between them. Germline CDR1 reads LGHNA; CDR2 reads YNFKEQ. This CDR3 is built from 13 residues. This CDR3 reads CASSQVPGDEQFF. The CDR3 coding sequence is TGTGCCAGCAGCCAAGTACCAGGGGATGAGCAGTTCTTC.

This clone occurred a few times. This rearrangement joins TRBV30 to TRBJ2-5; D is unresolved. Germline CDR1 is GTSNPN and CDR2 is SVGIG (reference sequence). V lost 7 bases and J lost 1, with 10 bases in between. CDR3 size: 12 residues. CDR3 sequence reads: CASAELQETQYF. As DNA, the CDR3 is TGTGCCTCCGCAGAGCTCCAAGAGACCCAGTACTTC.

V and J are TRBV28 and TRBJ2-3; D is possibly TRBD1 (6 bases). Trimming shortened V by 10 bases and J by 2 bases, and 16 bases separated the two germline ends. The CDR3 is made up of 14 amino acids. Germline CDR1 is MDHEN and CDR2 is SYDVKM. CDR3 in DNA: TGTGCCACCTCGACAGGCGTAATCACAGATACGCAGTATTTT. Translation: CATSTGVITDTQYF. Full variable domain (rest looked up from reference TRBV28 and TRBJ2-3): DVKVTQSSRYLVKRTGEKVFLECVQDMDHENMFWYRQDPGLGLRLIYFSYDVKMKEKGDIPEGYSVSREKKERFSLILESASTNQTSMYLCATSTGVITDTQYFGPGTRLTVL.

CDR3 DNA sequence: TGTGCAAGTCGCTTACAGGGCAATGAGCAGTTCTTC. Its protein product is CASRLQGNEQFF. The chain uses TRBV12-2 and TRBJ2-1; the DNA was not compared with TRBD1, the D call given in the table. TRBV12-2 counts as a pseudogene. There are 12 residues in the CDR3.

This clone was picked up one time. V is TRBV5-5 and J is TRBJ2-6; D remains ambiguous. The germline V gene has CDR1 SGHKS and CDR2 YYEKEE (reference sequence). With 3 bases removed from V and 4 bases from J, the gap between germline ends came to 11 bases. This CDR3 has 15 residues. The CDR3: CASSSDVSGANVLTF. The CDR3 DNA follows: TGTGCCAGCAGCTCGGACGTCTCGGGGGCCAACGTCCTGACTTTC.

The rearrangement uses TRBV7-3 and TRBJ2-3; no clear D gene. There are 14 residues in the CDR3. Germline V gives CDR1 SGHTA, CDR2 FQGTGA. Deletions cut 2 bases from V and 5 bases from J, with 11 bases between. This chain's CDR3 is CASSLAADLDTQYF. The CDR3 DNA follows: TGTGCCAGCAGCTTAGCTGCGGATCTAGATACGCAGTATTTT.

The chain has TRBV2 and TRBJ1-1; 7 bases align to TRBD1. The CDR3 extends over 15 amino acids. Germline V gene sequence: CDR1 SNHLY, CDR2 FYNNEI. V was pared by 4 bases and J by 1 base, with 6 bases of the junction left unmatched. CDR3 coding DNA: TGTGCCAGCAGTGTAGGGGACAGCGCGAACACTGAAGCTTTCTTT. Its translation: CASSVGDSANTEAFF.

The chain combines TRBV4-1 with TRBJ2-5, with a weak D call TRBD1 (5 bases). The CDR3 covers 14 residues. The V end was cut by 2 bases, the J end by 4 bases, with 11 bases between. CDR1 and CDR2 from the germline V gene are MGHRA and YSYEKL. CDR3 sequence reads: CASSQISQGETQYF. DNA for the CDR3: TGCGCCAGCAGCCAAATTTCCCAGGGAGAGACCCAGTACTTC.

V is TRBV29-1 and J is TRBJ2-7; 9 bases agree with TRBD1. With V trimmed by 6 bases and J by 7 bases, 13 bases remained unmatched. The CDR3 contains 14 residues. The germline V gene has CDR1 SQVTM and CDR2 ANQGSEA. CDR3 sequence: CSVLPTGGTREQYF. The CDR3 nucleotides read TGCAGCGTCCTACCGACAGGGGGGACGAGAGAGCAGTACTTC.

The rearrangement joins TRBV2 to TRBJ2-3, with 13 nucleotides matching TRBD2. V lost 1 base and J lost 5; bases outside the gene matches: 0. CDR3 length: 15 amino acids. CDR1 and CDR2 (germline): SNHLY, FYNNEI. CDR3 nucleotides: TGTGCCAGCAGTGAAGGACTAGCGGGAGGAGATACGCAGTATTTT. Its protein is CASSEGLAGGDTQYF.

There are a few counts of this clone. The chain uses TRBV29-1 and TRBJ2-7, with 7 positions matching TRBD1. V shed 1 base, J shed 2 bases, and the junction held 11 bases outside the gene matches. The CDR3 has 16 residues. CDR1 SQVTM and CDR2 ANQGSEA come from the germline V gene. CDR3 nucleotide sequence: TGCAGCGTTGAAGGACAACCGACAGGGTGGACCTACGAGCAGTACTTC. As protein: CSVEGQPTGWTYEQYF.

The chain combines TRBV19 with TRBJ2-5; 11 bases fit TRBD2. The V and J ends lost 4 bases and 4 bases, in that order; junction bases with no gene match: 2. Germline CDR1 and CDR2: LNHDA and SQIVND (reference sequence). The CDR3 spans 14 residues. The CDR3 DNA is TGTGCCAGTAGTACCCTAGCGGGAGGAGAGACCCAGTACTTC. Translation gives CASSTLAGGETQYF.

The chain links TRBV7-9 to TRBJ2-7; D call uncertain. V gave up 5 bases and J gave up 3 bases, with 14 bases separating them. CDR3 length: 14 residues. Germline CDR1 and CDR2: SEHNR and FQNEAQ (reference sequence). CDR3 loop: CASSPSVQNYEQYF. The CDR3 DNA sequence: TGTGCCAGCAGCCCATCGGTCCAGAACTACGAGCAGTACTTC.

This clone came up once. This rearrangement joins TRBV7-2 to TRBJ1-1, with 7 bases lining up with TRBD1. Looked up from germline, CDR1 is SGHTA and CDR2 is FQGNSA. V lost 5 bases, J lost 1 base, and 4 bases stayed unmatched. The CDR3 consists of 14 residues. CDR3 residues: CASSPGQANTEAFF. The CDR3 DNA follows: TGTGCCAGCAGCCCCGGACAGGCGAACACTGAAGCTTTCTTT.

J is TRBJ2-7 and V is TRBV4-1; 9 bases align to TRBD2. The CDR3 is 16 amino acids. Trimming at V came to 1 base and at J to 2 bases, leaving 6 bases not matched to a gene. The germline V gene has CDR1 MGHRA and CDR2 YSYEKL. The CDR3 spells CASSQGVGGRAYEQYF. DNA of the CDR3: TGCGCCAGCAGCCAAGGGGTGGGCGGGAGGGCCTACGAGCAGTACTTC.

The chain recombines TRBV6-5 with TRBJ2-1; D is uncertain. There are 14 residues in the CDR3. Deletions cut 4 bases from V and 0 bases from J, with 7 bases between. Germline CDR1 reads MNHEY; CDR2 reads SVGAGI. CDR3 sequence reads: CASSSESSYNEQFF. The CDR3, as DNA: TGTGCCAGCAGTTCGGAGAGCTCCTACAATGAGCAGTTCTTC.

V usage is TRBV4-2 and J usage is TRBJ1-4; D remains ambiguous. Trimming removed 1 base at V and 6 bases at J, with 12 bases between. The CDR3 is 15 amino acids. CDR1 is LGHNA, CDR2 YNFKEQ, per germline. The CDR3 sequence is CASSQVGRADEKLFF. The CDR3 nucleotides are TGTGCCAGCAGCCAAGTTGGGCGAGCCGATGAAAAACTGTTTTTT.

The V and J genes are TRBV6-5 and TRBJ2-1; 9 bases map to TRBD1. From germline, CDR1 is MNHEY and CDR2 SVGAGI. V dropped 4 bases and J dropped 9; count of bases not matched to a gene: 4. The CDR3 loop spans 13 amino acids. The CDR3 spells CASSSTGGIEQFF. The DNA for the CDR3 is TGTGCCAGCAGTTCCACAGGGGGCATTGAGCAGTTCTTC.

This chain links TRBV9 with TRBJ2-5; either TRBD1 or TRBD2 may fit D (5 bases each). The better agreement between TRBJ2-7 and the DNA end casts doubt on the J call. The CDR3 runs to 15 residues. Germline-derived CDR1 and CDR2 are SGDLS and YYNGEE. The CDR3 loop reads CASSVGAGSSYEQYF. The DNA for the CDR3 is TGTGCCAGCAGCGTAGGGGCAGGGAGCTCCTACGAGCAGTACTTC.

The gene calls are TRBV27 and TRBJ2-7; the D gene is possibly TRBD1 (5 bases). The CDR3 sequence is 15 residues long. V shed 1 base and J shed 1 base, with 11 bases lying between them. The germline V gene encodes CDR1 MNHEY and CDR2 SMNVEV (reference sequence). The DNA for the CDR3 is TGTGCCAGCAGTTTATTGAGTCAGGGTTCCTACGAGCAGTACTTC. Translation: CASSLLSQGSYEQYF.

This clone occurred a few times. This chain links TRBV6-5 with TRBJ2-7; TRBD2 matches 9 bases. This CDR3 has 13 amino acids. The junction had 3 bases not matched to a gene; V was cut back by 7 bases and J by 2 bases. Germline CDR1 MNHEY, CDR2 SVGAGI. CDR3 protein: CASTVAGAYEQYF. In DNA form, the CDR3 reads TGTGCCAGCACCGTAGCGGGAGCCTACGAGCAGTACTTC.

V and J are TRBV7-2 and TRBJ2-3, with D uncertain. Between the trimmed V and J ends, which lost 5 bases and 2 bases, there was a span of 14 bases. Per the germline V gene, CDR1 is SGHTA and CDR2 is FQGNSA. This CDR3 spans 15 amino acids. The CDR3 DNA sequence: TGTGCCAGCAGCCTAGGGTGGCTTTTCACAGATACGCAGTATTTT. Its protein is CASSLGWLFTDTQYF.

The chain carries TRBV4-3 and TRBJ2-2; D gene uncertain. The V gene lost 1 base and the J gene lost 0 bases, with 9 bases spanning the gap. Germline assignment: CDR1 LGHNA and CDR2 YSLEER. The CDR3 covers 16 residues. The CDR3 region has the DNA TGCGCCAGCAGCCAAGCCACAGCCGCGAACACCGGGGAGCTGTTTTTT. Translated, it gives CASSQATAANTGELFF.